The clone carrying this T cell receptor beta chain was detected only a few times. Antigen: not known. These data are taken from a study of PD-1 blockade in classical Hodgkin lymphoma. Study background: Every 2 weeks, patients had 3 mg/kg nivolumab intravenously.

Overall study findings and caveats: CD8+ TCR diversity did not rise significantly by C4D1, unlike CD4+. Baseline diversity in complete responders resembled that of newly diagnosed patients.

V shed 4 bases and J shed 1 base, with 13 bases lying between them. CDR1 MDHEN and CDR2 SYDVKM come from the germline V gene. This CDR3 has 15 residues. Patients all relapsed after autologous stem cell transplantation, and there was variation in brentuximab vedotin exposure. Best outcomes ranged across complete response, partial response and progressive disease. Using immunoSEQ multiplex PCR, the repertoire was profiled, and TCRdb retains in-frame clones only, with some absent. The sample includes about 46,000 clones, about 73% of them seen just once. The V call is TRBV28, the J call TRBJ1-1, with D hard to call. This sample comprised peripheral blood mononuclear cells (PBMCs), obtained at baseline. The sequence derives from a human donor with classical Hodgkin lymphoma. CDR3 coding DNA: TGTGCCAGCAGTTCCATGGGCGTGTCGAACACTGAAGCTTTCTTT. It yields the protein CASSSMGVSNTEAFF.